These 26 T cell receptor beta chains originate from one sample sequenced in a study of control samples from healthy donors and cancer patients (dated by TCRdb to about 2020). Libraries were prepared through the immunoSEQ multiplex PCR assay. Entries here come from immuneACCESS through TCRdb and include only in-frame sequences with V and J called. Some clones fail to appear in such tables; in the studies checked, an unresolved V gene covers under half of the shortfall, and the cause of the remainder is unknown. The sample has fewer than 100,000 clones on record, roughly 82% of them singletons. Roughly 9.8% of the sample comes from the top ten. Sequencing was carried out using blood. The receptors come from a woman in her sixties or seventies in good health.

The chain carries TRBV14 and TRBJ1-2; D unresolved. CDR1 and CDR2 (germline): SGHDN, FVKESK. The CDR3 consists of 13 residues. Trimming pared 4 bases from V and 5 bases from J, leaving 11 bases between. DNA for the CDR3: TGTGCCAGCAGCCCTTCAGGTGCTTATGGCTACACCTTC. Protein: CASSPSGAYGYTF.

The chain has TRBV7-2 and TRBJ2-7; weak D call: TRBD1 (6 bases). The CDR3 covers 15 residues. CDR1 and CDR2 from the germline V gene are SGHTA and FQGNSA. V was shortened by 4 bases and J by 4 bases, with 17 bases between the two germline ends. Here the CDR3 DNA reads TGTGCCAGCAGCTCCCGACGGCAGGGGAGTTACGAGCAGTACTTC. This gives the protein CASSSRRQGSYEQYF.

The chain recombines TRBV3-1 (or the pseudogene TRBV3-2) with TRBJ1-1; a possible D gene is TRBD1 (5 bases). Trimming pared 2 bases from V and 6 bases from J, leaving 7 bases between. This CDR3 spans 12 amino acids. Looked up from germline, CDR1 is LGHDT and CDR2 is YNNKEL (reference sequence). Here the CDR3 reads CASSQYRSEAFF. CDR3 nucleotides: TGTGCCAGCAGCCAATACAGGTCTGAAGCTTTCTTT.

The V and J genes are TRBV5-6 and TRBJ2-5; 7 positions agree with TRBD1. V was pared by 4 bases and J by 5 bases, with 5 bases of the junction left unmatched. The CDR3 is 13 residues long. Per germline, CDR1 SGHDT and CDR2 YYEEEE. In nucleotides, the CDR3 is TGTGCCAGCAGCGACAGGGTTTCGGAGACCCAGTACTTC. Translating gives CASSDRVSETQYF.

V gene TRBV5-5 combines with J gene TRBJ2-6, with D perhaps TRBD1 or TRBD2 (5 bases each). Trimming pared 0 bases from V and 6 bases from J, leaving 10 bases between. The CDR3 length is 15 residues. Germline V CDR1 and CDR2: SGHKS, YYEKEE (reference sequence). CDR3 nucleotide sequence: TGTGCCAGCAGCTTGGCGCTGGGGACGGCCAACGTCCTGACTTTC. Its protein product is CASSLALGTANVLTF.

This clone was seen a handful of times. The V call is TRBV9, the J call TRBJ1-3; D is perhaps TRBD1 (5 bases). With 3 bases removed from V and 4 bases from J, the gap between germline ends came to 11 bases. CDR1 is SGDLS, CDR2 YYNGEE, per germline. The CDR3 extends over 14 amino acids. CDR3 loop: CASSASGPGNTIYF. CDR3 coding DNA: TGTGCCAGCAGCGCCTCAGGGCCAGGAAACACCATATATTTT.

The DNA of the CDR3 is TGTGCCAGCAGTTTCAGGCAGGCTAACTATGGCTACACCTTC. It codes for CASSFRQANYGYTF. The gene calls are TRBV27 and TRBJ1-2; no firm D call. V lost 3 bases and J 0 bases, leaving 8 bases between the germline ends. CDR3 length: 14 amino acids. CDR1 and CDR2 from the germline V gene are MNHEY and SMNVEV (reference sequence).

This sequence joins TRBV27 and TRBJ1-2, with 10 bases identical to TRBD1. Per the germline V gene, CDR1 is MNHEY and CDR2 is SMNVEV (reference sequence). The CDR3 spans 15 residues. V gave up 4 bases and J gave up 6 bases; unmatched junction bases: 8. CDR3 nucleotide sequence: TGTGCCAGCAGTTACCGACAGGGGGCGCGAGATGGCTACACCTTC. Translated, it gives CASSYRQGARDGYTF.

This chain connects TRBV4-3 to TRBJ1-2; D not resolved. Germline V gives CDR1 LGHNA, CDR2 YSLEER. This CDR3 is 14 amino acids long. Trimming took off 0 bases at V and 8 bases at J, with 13 bases between the two ends. The chain's CDR3 is CASSQDLAVVGYTF. CDR3 bases: TGCGCCAGCAGCCAAGATTTAGCTGTCGTCGGCTACACCTTC.

This chain links TRBV3-1 (or the pseudogene TRBV3-2) with TRBJ1-3; possibly TRBD1 for D (6 bases). Trimming left V 1 base short and J 2 bases short, with 18 bases between. Germline values: CDR1 LGHDT, CDR2 YNNKEL (reference sequence). The CDR3 extends over 18 amino acids. The CDR3: CASSQVFLTPGAGNTIYF. Here the CDR3 DNA reads TGTGCCAGCAGCCAAGTCTTCCTGACCCCAGGGGCTGGAAACACCATATATTTT.

The chain combines TRBV7-9 with TRBJ1-2; D is unresolved. This CDR3 has 16 amino acids. Trimming shortened V by 6 bases and J by 0 bases, and 17 bases separated the two germline ends. Germline V CDR1 and CDR2: SEHNR, FQNEAQ (reference sequence). This chain's CDR3 is CASSLGPSPANYGYTF. CDR3 in DNA: TGTGCCAGCAGTCTTGGGCCAAGCCCAGCTAACTATGGCTACACCTTC.

The chain has TRBV18 and TRBJ2-6, with D uncertain. Germline V CDR1 and CDR2: KGHSH, LQKENI. Deletions cut 6 bases from V and 0 bases from J, with 12 bases between. CDR3 length equals 16 residues. CDR3 region: CASSLDNLSGANVLTF. For the CDR3, the DNA is TGTGCCAGCTCCCTAGACAACCTCTCTGGGGCCAACGTCCTGACTTTC.

This chain connects TRBV7-8 to TRBJ2-1, with D uncertain. Germline-derived CDR1 and CDR2 are SGHVS and FQNEAQ. The CDR3 sequence is 13 residues long. The ends were cut back, 7 bases at V and 3 bases at J, with 10 bases in the middle. CDR3 residues: CASTPIGYNEQFF. The CDR3, as DNA: TGTGCCAGCACCCCGATAGGCTACAATGAGCAGTTCTTC.

The V and J genes are TRBV19 and TRBJ2-1, with D maybe TRBD1 (6 bases). This CDR3 region has 14 residues. Germline V lookup: CDR1 LNHDA, CDR2 SQIVND (reference sequence). V was trimmed by 6 bases and J by 5 bases, leaving 14 bases between them. CDR3 loop: CASSYRERNNEQFF. The CDR3, as DNA: TGTGCCAGTAGCTACAGGGAAAGAAACAATGAGCAGTTCTTC.

This chain connects TRBV10-3 to TRBJ2-7, with 8 bases fitting TRBD1. Germline assignment: CDR1 ENHRY and CDR2 SYGVKD. Unmatched junction bases numbered 13, after V lost 5 bases and J lost 7 bases. The CDR3 is 15 amino acids. CDR3 DNA sequence: TGTGCCATCAGTCCATTGGACAGGGCCGGGTATGAGCAGTACTTC. Translation: CAISPLDRAGYEQYF.

The chain is built from TRBV18 and TRBJ2-7, with D tentatively TRBD2 (6 bases). The CDR3 covers 15 residues. Germline CDR1 and CDR2: KGHSH and LQKENI. The V gene lost 0 bases and the J gene lost 4 bases, with 13 bases spanning the gap. CDR3 protein: CASSPPAAAGYEQYF. DNA of the CDR3: TGTGCCAGCTCACCACCGGCCGCTGCGGGGTACGAGCAGTACTTC.

J is TRBJ2-4 and V is TRBV27; 8 positions agree with TRBD1. The CDR3 extends over 11 amino acids. With V trimmed by 8 bases and J by 9 bases, 3 bases remained unmatched. Germline assignment: CDR1 MNHEY and CDR2 SMNVEV (reference sequence). CDR3 loop: CASDRGPIQYF. CDR3 DNA sequence: TGTGCCAGCGACAGGGGACCCATTCAGTACTTC.

This chain connects TRBV12-5 to TRBJ1-2, with TRBD1 matching over 7 bases. This CDR3 is built from 14 residues. The germline CDR1 and CDR2 sequences are LGHNT and FRNRAP. J lost 5 bases, V lost 3 bases, and 6 bases had no gene match. This chain's CDR3 is CASGLGGAAYGYTF. The DNA for the CDR3 is TGTGCTAGTGGTTTAGGGGGCGCAGCTTATGGCTACACCTTC.

The chain employs TRBV27 and TRBJ1-6; D remains ambiguous. The CDR3 is made up of 14 amino acids. V was pared by 3 bases and J by 4 bases, with 7 bases between. From germline, CDR1 is MNHEY and CDR2 SMNVEV (reference sequence). This CDR3 is CASSLRIYNSPLHF. The DNA of the CDR3 is TGTGCCAGCAGTTTGCGGATATATAATTCACCCCTCCACTTT.

The rearrangement links TRBV28 to TRBJ1-2; no definite D call. Germline CDR1 reads MDHEN; CDR2 reads SYDVKM. V dropped 4 bases and J dropped 5 bases, with 17 bases sitting between them. The CDR3 runs to 15 residues. The CDR3 nucleotides are TGTGCCAGCAGTTCTGGAGGCGAACTGGGATATGGCTACACCTTC. Translating it yields CASSSGGELGYGYTF.

V is TRBV9 and J is TRBJ2-5; D may be TRBD2 (6 bases). This CDR3 comprises 13 residues. The V end lost 6 bases, the J end lost 7 bases, and 16 bases lay between the germline ends. From germline, CDR1 is SGDLS and CDR2 YYNGEE. The CDR3, as DNA: TGTGCCAGCACCTCCGGGACTTGGGGGACCCAGTACTTC. Protein: CASTSGTWGTQYF.

The rearrangement joins TRBV6-1 to TRBJ1-2; D is unresolved. The V and J ends lost 2 bases and 2 bases respectively, with 9 bases between them. Germline V gene data show CDR1 as MNHNS and CDR2 as SASEGT. This CDR3 has 14 residues. This CDR3 reads CASSELTGNYGYTF. DNA for the CDR3: TGTGCCAGCAGTGAATTGACGGGGAACTATGGCTACACCTTC.

The chain has TRBV27 and TRBJ1-2, with D possibly matching TRBD1 (6 bases). The CDR3 covers 15 residues. Trimming took off 6 bases at V and 4 bases at J, with 18 bases between the two ends. Germline CDR1 and CDR2: MNHEY and SMNVEV (reference sequence). CDR3 coding DNA: TGTGCCAGCAGCCTGGGGGCAGGGAAAGTCTATGGCTACACCTTC. Its protein product is CASSLGAGKVYGYTF.

On this clone: Other nucleotide sequences from this sample produce the same CDR3. This sequence joins TRBV7-2 and TRBJ2-7; D perhaps matches TRBD2 (5 bases). There are 13 residues in the CDR3. The germline V gene encodes CDR1 SGHTA and CDR2 FQGNSA. V gave up 1 base and J gave up 3 bases, with 7 bases separating them. CDR3 DNA: TGTGCCAGCAGCTTAGTCGGAGGCTACGAGCAGTACTTC. It is translated as CASSLVGGYEQYF.

The V gene is TRBV19, the J gene TRBJ1-1, with TRBD1 identical over 8 bases. The CDR3 consists of 14 residues. Germline trimming cut 3 bases from V and 1 base from J; bases unmatched to any gene: 1. Germline V gives CDR1 LNHDA, CDR2 SQIVND (reference sequence). The CDR3 nucleotides read TGTGCCAGTAGTATGGGGACAGGGAACACTGAAGCTTTCTTT. Translating gives CASSMGTGNTEAFF. Supplemented by reference TRBV19 and TRBJ1-1, the full variable domain reads DGGITQSPKYLFRKEGQNVTLSCEQNLNHDAMYWYRQDPGQGLRLIYYSQIVNDFQKGDIAEGYSVSREKKESFPLTVTSAQKNPTAFYLCASSMGTGNTEAFFGQGTRLTVV.

The CDR3 coding sequence is TGCGCCAGCAGCTCGACGACAGGGAGGGTCAATGAGCAGTTCTTC. It yields the protein CASSSTTGRVNEQFF. The rearrangement links TRBV5-1 to TRBJ2-1; the D gene could be TRBD1 or TRBD2 (7 bases each). This CDR3 is built from 15 residues. V shed 3 bases and J shed 6 bases, with 16 bases lying between them. CDR1 is SGHRS and CDR2 is YFSETQ in the germline V gene.